The rows below give T cell receptor beta chains drawn from one sample of a study of T cells in Graves' hyperthyroidism and ophthalmopathy. TCRdb itself ran the multiplex PCR reads through MiXCR, one entry per CDR3 protein. This sample has hundreds of thousands of distinct CDR3 sequences; around 17% occur once, and the top ten carry about 48%. The sequenced sample consisted of blood. These TCRs come from a man between 40 and 49 years old with Graves' hyperthyroidism. The CDR3 runs from the conserved cysteine through the conserved F or W. A D gene is named only where the DNA matches it firmly. A clone size is listed for some rows: how often the clone was seen (once, few, many), or a class if it is expanded.

TRBV29-1	many	NA	TRBJ1-6	TGCAGCGTGAAAAGTCGGGGCTCCGATTCACCCCTCCACTTT	CSVKSRGSDSPLHF
TRBV30	many	NA	TRBJ1-2	TGTGCCTGGAGTCAGGGACTCAACTATGGCTACACCTTC	CAWSQGLNYGYTF
TRBV10-3	few	NA	TRBJ1-2	TGTGCCATCAGTGAGTCGACTCAACAGCTCTATGGCTACACCTTC	CAISESTQQLYGYTF
TRBV6-5	NA	TRBD2	TRBJ2-5	TGTGCCAGCAGTTGGACTAGCGGGAGGCCCCAAGAGACCCAGTACTTC	CASSWTSGRPQETQYF
TRBV13	many	TRBD2	TRBJ2-3	TGTGCCAGCAGCCCGGGACTAGCTGGGCAAACAGATACGCAGTATTTT	CASSPGLAGQTDTQYF
TRBV5-1	many	TRBD1	TRBJ1-1	TGCGCCAGCAAGACAGGGTCGAACACTGAAGCTTTCTTT	CASKTGSNTEAFF
TRBV2	many	NA	TRBJ1-1	TGTGCCAGCATGAATGTGGGGCCTGAAGCTTTCTTT	CASMNVGPEAFF
TRBV18	many	TRBD1	TRBJ1-2	TGTGCCAGCTCACAATCGGGACAGGGACTTGGCTACACCTTC	CASSQSGQGLGYTF
TRBV15	many	TRBD1	TRBJ2-1	TGTGCCACCAGCAACCGGGACAGAACCAACAATGAGCAGTTCTTC	CATSNRDRTNNEQFF
TRBV12-3/TRBV12-4	many	NA	TRBJ2-7	TGTGCCAGCAGTTTCGCGAGGGACCCATACGAGCAGTACTTC	CASSFARDPYEQYF
TRBV12-3/TRBV12-4	many	NA	TRBJ2-1	TGTGCCAGCACTTCGACTGCTTACAATGAGCAGTTCTTC	CASTSTAYNEQFF
TRBV5-1	many	NA	TRBJ2-5	TGCGCCAGCAGCTTGGCCACCGGATACCAAGAGACCCAGTACTTC	CASSLATGYQETQYF
TRBV14	many	TRBD2	TRBJ2-1	TGTGCCAGCAGCCAAGAAAGGGGACTAGCGGCCTACGATGAGCAGTTCTTC	CASSQERGLAAYDEQFF
TRBV9	few	NA	TRBJ2-5	TGTGCCAGCAGCGTAGGGTGGGGCGTACAAGAGACCCAGTACTTC	CASSVGWGVQETQYF
TRBV13	few	TRBD2	TRBJ2-5	TGTGCCAGCAGCCTGACGACTAGCGGGGAAGGAGAGACCCAGTACTTC	CASSLTTSGEGETQYF
TRBV5-1	NA	TRBD1	TRBJ2-7	TGCGCCAGCAGCTCGCCCCGACAGGGGGCCTACGAGCAGTACTTC	CASSSPRQGAYEQYF
TRBV12-3/TRBV12-4	many	NA	TRBJ1-1	TGTGCCAGCAGTTTGAGTTCTGAAGCTTTCTTT	CASSLSSEAFF
TRBV6-1	few	NA	TRBJ2-3	TGTGCCAGCAGTCCGACCGGTCCAGATACGCAGTATTTT	CASSPTGPDTQYF
TRBV7-9	many	TRBD2	TRBJ2-3	TGTGCCAGCAGCTTCGGGACTAGCGGGGGAACTACGCAGTATTTT	CASSFGTSGGTTQYF
TRBV20-1	many	NA	TRBJ2-5	TGCAGTGCTAGGGATTGGGGGGCCCAAGAGACCCAGTACTTC	CSARDWGAQETQYF
TRBV6-9	NA	NA	TRBJ2-1	TGTGCCAGCAGTTCCATCCGGGGGGCCGACAATGAGCAGTTCTTC	CASSSIRGADNEQFF
TRBV18	NA	NA	TRBJ2-7	TGTGCCAGCTCACCACCGGAGGCTAGCTCCGGGGAGCAGTACTTC	CASSPPEASSGEQYF
TRBV11-2	many	TRBD2	TRBJ2-7	TGTGCCAGCAGCCCAGGGGGGACTAGCGTAGAAGAGCAGTACTTC	CASSPGGTSVEEQYF
TRBV11-2	many	NA	TRBJ1-2	TGTGCCAGCAGCTTAGGGACAAACTATGGCTACACCTTC	CASSLGTNYGYTF
TRBV2	many	NA	TRBJ1-4	TGTGCCAGCAGTGTGGCGGGGTTTCGTGAAAAACTGTTTTTT	CASSVAGFREKLFF
TRBV12-3/TRBV12-4	many	TRBD1	TRBJ2-7	TGTGCCAGCAGTACAGCGGGACAGGGCTACGAGCAGTACTTC	CASSTAGQGYEQYF
TRBV28	medium-sized	NA	TRBJ1-2	TGTGCCAGCAGTTCCACGTTTGAGGATGGCTACACCTTC	CASSSTFEDGYTF
TRBV3-1	many	NA	TRBJ2-7	TGTGCCAGCAGCCACCGCGGCGGCGAGCAGTACTTC	CASSHRGGEQYF